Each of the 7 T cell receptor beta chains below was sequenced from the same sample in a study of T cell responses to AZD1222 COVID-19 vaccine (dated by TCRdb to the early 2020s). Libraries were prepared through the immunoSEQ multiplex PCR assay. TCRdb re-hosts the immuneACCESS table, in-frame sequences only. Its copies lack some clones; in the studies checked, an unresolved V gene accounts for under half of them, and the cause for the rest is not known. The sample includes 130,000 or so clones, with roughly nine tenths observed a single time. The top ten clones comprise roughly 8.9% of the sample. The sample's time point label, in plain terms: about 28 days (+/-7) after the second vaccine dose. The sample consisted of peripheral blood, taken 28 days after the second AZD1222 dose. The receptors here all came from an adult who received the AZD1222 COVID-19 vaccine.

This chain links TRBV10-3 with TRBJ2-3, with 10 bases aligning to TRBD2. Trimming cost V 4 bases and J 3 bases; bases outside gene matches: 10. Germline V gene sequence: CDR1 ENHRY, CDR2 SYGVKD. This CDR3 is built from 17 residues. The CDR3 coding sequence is TGTGCCATCAGTGGACTTGCTAGCGGGGGCGGGACAGATACGCAGTATTTT. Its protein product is CAISGLASGGGTDTQYF.

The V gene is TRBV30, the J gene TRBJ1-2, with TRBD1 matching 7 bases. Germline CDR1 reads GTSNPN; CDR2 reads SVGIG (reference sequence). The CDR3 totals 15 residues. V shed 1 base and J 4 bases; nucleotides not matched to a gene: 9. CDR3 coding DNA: TGTGCCTGGAGTGCCCCTAACAGGGGCTTCTATGGCTACACCTTC. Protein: CAWSAPNRGFYGYTF. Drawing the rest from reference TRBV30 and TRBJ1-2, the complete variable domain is SQTIHQWPATLVQPVGSPLSLECTVEGTSNPNLYWYRQAAGRGLQLLFYSVGIGQISSEVPQNLSASRPQDRQFILSSKKLLLSDSGFYLCAWSAPNRGFYGYTFGSGTRLTVV.

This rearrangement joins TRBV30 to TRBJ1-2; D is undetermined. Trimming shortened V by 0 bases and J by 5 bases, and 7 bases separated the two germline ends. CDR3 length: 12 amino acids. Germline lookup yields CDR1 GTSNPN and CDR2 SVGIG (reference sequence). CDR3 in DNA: TGTGCCTGGAGTGTAGATCCTTATGGCTACACCTTC. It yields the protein CAWSVDPYGYTF. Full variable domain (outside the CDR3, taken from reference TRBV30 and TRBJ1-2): SQTIHQWPATLVQPVGSPLSLECTVEGTSNPNLYWYRQAAGRGLQLLFYSVGIGQISSEVPQNLSASRPQDRQFILSSKKLLLSDSGFYLCAWSVDPYGYTFGSGTRLTVV.

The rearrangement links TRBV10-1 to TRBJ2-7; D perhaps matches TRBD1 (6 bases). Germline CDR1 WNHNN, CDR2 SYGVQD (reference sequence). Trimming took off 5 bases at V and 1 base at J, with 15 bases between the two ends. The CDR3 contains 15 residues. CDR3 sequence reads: CASSTSATGSYEQYF. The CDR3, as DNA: TGCGCCAGCAGTACCTCCGCGACAGGATCCTACGAGCAGTACTTC.

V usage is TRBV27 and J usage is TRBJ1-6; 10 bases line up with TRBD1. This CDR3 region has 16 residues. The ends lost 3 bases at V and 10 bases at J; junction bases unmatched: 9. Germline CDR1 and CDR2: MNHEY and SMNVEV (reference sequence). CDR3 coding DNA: TGTGCCAGCAGTTTCTCGTCGACAGGGGGCGGCTCACCCCTCCACTTT. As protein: CASSFSSTGGGSPLHF.

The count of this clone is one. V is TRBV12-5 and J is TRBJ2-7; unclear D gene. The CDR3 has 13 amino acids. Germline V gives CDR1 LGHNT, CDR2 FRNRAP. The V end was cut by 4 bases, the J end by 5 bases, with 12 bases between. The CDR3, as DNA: TGTGCTAGTGGTTCCGGGCCGCAAGACGAGCAGTACTTC. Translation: CASGSGPQDEQYF.

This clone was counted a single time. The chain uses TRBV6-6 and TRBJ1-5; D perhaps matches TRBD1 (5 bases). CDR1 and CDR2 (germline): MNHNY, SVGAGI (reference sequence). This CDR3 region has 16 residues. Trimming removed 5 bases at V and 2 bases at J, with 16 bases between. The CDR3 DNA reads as TGTGCCAGCAGTAGCATGCAGGGTTGGGGCAATCAGCCCCAGCATTTT. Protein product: CASSSMQGWGNQPQHF.